This note documents a single T cell receptor (beta chain) sequence. Its antigen is not known. The data were obtained in a study of shared clonotypes between healthy human individuals. Study conclusions and caveats: Clonotype sharing levels among donors were expected to vary with sequencing depth.

The CDR3 extends over 14 amino acids. Looked up from germline, CDR1 is SGHRS and CDR2 is YFSETQ. Trimming removed 4 bases from V and 4 bases from J; junction bases left unmatched: 7. The genomic DNA of each subset was split evenly across several immunoSEQ plates. The authors' processing: Junction-only immunoSEQ data arrived without quality scores, meaning filtering differed. The assay was immunoSEQ multiplex PCR, and TCRdb's table has in-frame clones only and misses some. From that table come the V and J calls and clone size; the DNA was used to work out D and trimming. The sample has approximately 510,000 clones, approximately 79% seen once.

The rearrangement links TRBV5-1 to TRBJ1-1; 7 nucleotides match TRBD1. The receptor comes from a woman in her thirties or forties in good health. Some clones in this sample may be carry-over from other donors' samples. Sequencing was performed on PBMCs. The CDR3 DNA reads TGCGCCAGCAGCCTTGAGACAGGGACCACTGAAGCTTTCTTT. Protein sequence: CASSLETGTTEAFF.